Below, 21 T cell receptor beta chains from the same sample are listed, as sequenced in a study of blood T cell repertoires in COVID-19 (TCRdb year 2020). The library was produced with the immunoSEQ multiplex PCR assay. This immuneACCESS table, as held by TCRdb, lists in-frame sequences with V and J called but not all clones. Of the missing ones, under half trace to an unresolved V gene in checked studies; the others have no known cause. This sample gives 200,000 to 250,000 clones in total; about 89% of them show up just once. Clones ranked in the top ten supply under 5% of the sample. Sequenced input: PBMCs or T cells enriched from blood (not recorded which). Receptors originate from a woman between 25 and 40 years old who had recovered from COVID-19.

This clone was recorded only once. The CDR3 DNA reads as TGTGCCAGCAGGCACAGGGTTCCGCCGCATGAAAAACTGTTTTTT. Its translation is CASRHRVPPHEKLFF. V gene TRBV28 combines with J gene TRBJ1-4, with a tentative D call TRBD1 (6 bases). Germline CDR1 MDHEN, CDR2 SYDVKM. The CDR3 is 15 amino acids. Between the trimmed V and J ends, which lost 6 bases and 6 bases, there was a span of 17 bases.

The J gene is TRBJ2-5, the V gene TRBV18; TRBD2 agrees at 10 bases. CDR1 is KGHSH and CDR2 is LQKENI in the germline V gene. J gave up 1 base and V 6 bases, and 2 bases lay outside the gene matches. This CDR3 is built from 14 residues. CDR3 sequence (DNA): TGTGCCAGCTCTCGGACTAGCGGCCAAGAGACCCAGTACTTC. This codes for CASSRTSGQETQYF.

The V call is TRBV6-5, the J call TRBJ1-3, with D uncertain. Per germline, CDR1 MNHEY and CDR2 SVGAGI. The CDR3 loop spans 14 amino acids. Deletions cut 3 bases from V and 0 bases from J, with 6 bases between. The CDR3 nucleotides are TGTGCCAGCAGTTATGGAGGCTCTGGAAACACCATATATTTT. Translated: CASSYGGSGNTIYF.

This chain links TRBV3-1 (or the pseudogene TRBV3-2) with TRBJ2-1; TRBD2 aligns across 9 bases. Per germline, CDR1 LGHDT and CDR2 YNNKEL (reference sequence). V shed 6 bases, J shed 0 bases, and the junction held 9 bases outside the gene matches. The CDR3 totals 17 residues. The CDR3: CASRGIAGDGSYNEQFF. The CDR3 DNA reads as TGTGCCAGCAGGGGGATAGCGGGAGATGGCTCCTACAATGAGCAGTTCTTC.

The V gene is TRBV7-2, the J gene TRBJ1-2, with 10 positions matching TRBD1. The length of the CDR3 is 15 residues. The germline CDR1 and CDR2 sequences are SGHTA and FQGNSA. V lost 1 base and J lost 5; bases outside the gene matches: 4. Written as DNA, the CDR3 is TGTGCCAGCAGCTTAGGACAGGGGGCAAGGTATGGCTACACCTTC. The encoded protein is CASSLGQGARYGYTF.

The chain employs TRBV21-1 and TRBJ1-6; the table's D call TRBD1 went unverified against the DNA. TRBV21-1 is a known pseudogene. The CDR3 consists of 15 residues. CDR3 coding DNA: TGTGCCAGCAGGGGGACAGGGAGTTCAAGATCACCCCTCCACTTT. Translating gives CASRGTGSSRSPLHF.

This CDR3 reads CASSFAGISTDTQYF. As DNA, the CDR3 is TGTGCCAGCAGCTTCGCAGGGATTAGCACAGATACGCAGTATTTT. The chain employs TRBV13 and TRBJ2-3; possibly TRBD1 for D (5 bases). This CDR3 comprises 15 residues. Trimming shortened V by 3 bases and J by 0 bases, and 10 bases separated the two germline ends. From germline, CDR1 is PRHDT and CDR2 FYEKMQ (reference sequence).

The chain uses TRBV28 and TRBJ2-7; 8 bases map to TRBD1. The junction had 4 bases not matched to a gene; V was cut back by 1 base and J by 5 bases. This CDR3 is built from 14 residues. Germline V gene data show CDR1 as MDHEN and CDR2 as SYDVKM. CDR3 nucleotides: TGTGCCAGCAGTTTATCAGGGGGCGGAGACGAGCAGTACTTC. Its translation is CASSLSGGGDEQYF.

The J gene is TRBJ2-3, the V gene TRBV19; D might be TRBD1 (5 bases). Germline CDR1 and CDR2: LNHDA and SQIVND (reference sequence). The CDR3 contains 12 residues. Trimming left V 9 bases short and J 3 bases short, with 10 bases between. DNA for the CDR3: TGTGCCAGCCAGGGAAGGACAGATACGCAGTATTTT. Translating it yields CASQGRTDTQYF.

The chain employs TRBV28 and TRBJ2-7, with TRBD1 matching 8 bases. V shed 5 bases, J shed 5 bases, and the junction held 11 bases outside the gene matches. This CDR3 is built from 15 residues. Germline V lookup: CDR1 MDHEN, CDR2 SYDVKM. The CDR3 here is CASSRQGTGVNEQYF. In nucleotides, the CDR3 is TGTGCCAGCAGTCGACAAGGGACAGGAGTTAACGAGCAGTACTTC.

The V gene is TRBV10-1, the J gene TRBJ2-5; possible D gene TRBD2, 6 bases. Trimming took off 5 bases at V and 7 bases at J, with 23 bases between the two ends. Germline V gene lookup returns CDR1 WNHNN and CDR2 SYGVQD (reference sequence). The CDR3 has 16 amino acids. Here the CDR3 DNA reads TGCGCCAGCAGTAGAGTAAGGGCGGACTACAATGGGACCCAGTACTTC. Encoded protein: CASSRVRADYNGTQYF.

The rearrangement uses TRBV10-3 and TRBJ2-7, with 7 nucleotides matching TRBD1. This CDR3 spans 14 amino acids. Trimming took 5 bases from V and 6 from J; bases not matched to a gene: 10. Germline V lookup: CDR1 ENHRY, CDR2 SYGVKD. CDR3 coding DNA: TGTGCCATCAGTATAAGGGACAGATATGGCGAGCAGTACTTC. Its protein product is CAISIRDRYGEQYF.

In nucleotides, the CDR3 is TGCGCCAGCAGCTCTCAGTTAGCGGGAGCGGACACCGGGGAGCTGTTTTTT. It is translated as CASSSQLAGADTGELFF. This chain joins TRBV5-1 and TRBJ2-2; 9 positions match TRBD2. This CDR3 is built from 17 residues. The V gene's germline CDR1 is SGHRS and CDR2 YFSETQ. V lost 3 bases and J lost 3; bases outside the gene matches: 9. Based on the CDR3 plus reference TRBV5-1 and TRBJ2-2, the full variable domain is KAGVTQTPRYLIKTRGQQVTLSCSPISGHRSVSWYQQTPGQGLQFLFEYFSETQRNKGNFPGRFSGRQFSNSRSEMNVSTLELGDSALYLCASSSQLAGADTGELFFGEGSRLTVL.

The chain joins TRBV28 to TRBJ2-1, with D hard to call. This CDR3 spans 13 amino acids. The germline V gene encodes CDR1 MDHEN and CDR2 SYDVKM. Trimming stripped 3 bases from V and 6 bases from J, with 9 bases between. CDR3 sequence (DNA): TGTGCCAGCAGTTTCCCAAACTCCAATGAGCAGTTCTTC. This sequence encodes CASSFPNSNEQFF.

Only one count was recorded for this clone. The CDR3 protein is CASSLVLAGDNEQFF. The CDR3 coding sequence is TGTGCCAGCAGCTTAGTGCTAGCGGGAGACAATGAGCAGTTCTTC. The chain uses TRBV7-8 and TRBJ2-1, with 10 positions matching TRBD2. Germline V CDR1 and CDR2: SGHVS, FQNEAQ. The CDR3 runs 15 residues. The J segment lost 5 bases and the V segment lost 1 base, leaving 2 bases of the junction unmatched. The complete variable domain, with remaining parts taken from reference TRBV7-8 and TRBJ2-1, reads GAGVSQSPRYKVAKRGQDVALRCDPISGHVSLFWYQQALGQGPEFLTYFQNEAQLDKSGLPSDRFFAERPEGSVSTLKIQRTQQEDSAVYLCASSLVLAGDNEQFFGPGTRLTVL.

This clone has just a few counts. This sequence joins TRBV3-1 (or the pseudogene TRBV3-2) and TRBJ2-7; D unresolved. CDR1 is LGHDT, CDR2 YNNKEL, per germline (reference sequence). The V and J ends lost 1 base and 6 bases respectively, with 13 bases between them. This CDR3 has 14 amino acids. In DNA form, the CDR3 reads TGTGCCAGCAGCCAAGGGTCAGCTAGATCCGAGCAGTACTTC. Its translation is CASSQGSARSEQYF.

This clone occurred a few times. The DNA for the CDR3 is TGTGCCAGCAGTGAGACTAGCGGGGGGCAAGAGACCCAGTACTTC. Protein: CASSETSGGQETQYF. The chain recombines TRBV6-1 with TRBJ2-5; 13 bases agree with TRBD2. The CDR3 length is 15 residues. The V gene's germline CDR1 is MNHNS and CDR2 SASEGT. Trimming removed 3 bases from V and 2 bases from J; junction bases left unmatched: 0.

The V and J genes are TRBV7-8 and TRBJ2-1; D is ambiguous. The CDR3 covers 15 residues. V shed 6 bases and J shed 0 bases, with 12 bases lying between them. The germline V gene encodes CDR1 SGHVS and CDR2 FQNEAQ. CDR3 region: CASSRQVSSYNEQFF. CDR3 coding DNA: TGTGCCAGCAGTCGCCAGGTGAGCTCCTACAATGAGCAGTTCTTC.

The rearrangement uses TRBV7-8 and TRBJ2-7; D is perhaps TRBD1 (5 bases). The V gene's germline CDR1 is SGHVS and CDR2 FQNEAQ. This CDR3 has 15 residues. Trimming shortened V by 2 bases and J by 2 bases, and 13 bases separated the two germline ends. CDR3 residues: CASSLFSQGPYEQYF. For the CDR3, the DNA is TGTGCCAGCAGCTTATTCAGCCAGGGTCCCTACGAGCAGTACTTC.

This chain joins TRBV11-2 and TRBJ2-7; 11 bases are shared with TRBD2. The junction had 7 bases not matched to a gene; V was cut back by 5 bases and J by 4 bases. The germline CDR1 and CDR2 sequences are SGHAT and FQNNGV. CDR3 length equals 15 residues. DNA for the CDR3: TGTGCCAGCAGCGGTATGGTAGCGGGAGGGTACGAGCAGTACTTC. It codes for CASSGMVAGGYEQYF.

This clone was counted a single time. The chain recombines TRBV11-1 with TRBJ2-7; D ambiguous. CDR3 length equals 11 residues. Germline CDR1 and CDR2: SGHAT and FQDESV (reference sequence). The ends were cut back, 5 bases at V and 4 bases at J, with 6 bases in the middle. The CDR3 DNA follows: TGTGCCAGCAGCGCTACTTACGAGCAGTACTTC. Amino acid sequence: CASSATYEQYF.